The 20 T cell receptor beta chains in this list originate from one sample, sequenced in a study of OX40 agonist ivuxolimab in advanced cancers. The repertoire was sequenced with immunoSEQ multiplex PCR; TCRdb's copy has only in-frame clones and lacks some. Here the sample spans about 98,000 clones, approximately 90% being singletons. The sequences come from CD4+ or CD8+ T cells sorted from blood, collected in a trial of the OX40 agonist ivuxolimab. The origin of the receptors is an adult with an advanced solid tumor such as melanoma, head and neck, liver or kidney cancer.

The V call is TRBV28, the J call TRBJ1-1, with D maybe TRBD1 (5 bases). The V end was cut by 5 bases, the J end by 0 bases, with 19 bases between. Germline lookup yields CDR1 MDHEN and CDR2 SYDVKM. CDR3 length: 17 residues. The CDR3 protein is CASSSPGGVSMNTEAFF. CDR3 DNA sequence: TGTGCCAGCAGTAGCCCCGGGGGTGTCAGCATGAACACTGAAGCTTTCTTT.

The J gene is TRBJ1-1, the V gene TRBV5-4, with a weak D call TRBD1 (6 bases). The CDR3 length is 14 residues. Between the trimmed V and J ends, which lost 4 bases and 1 base, there was a span of 11 bases. CDR1 SGHNT and CDR2 YYREEE come from the germline V gene (reference sequence). In DNA form, the CDR3 reads TGTGCCAGCAGCCGGGGACAAGCGAACACTGAAGCTTTCTTT. Translation: CASSRGQANTEAFF.

This chain links TRBV11-2 with TRBJ1-1; D is uncertain. CDR1 SGHAT and CDR2 FQNNGV come from the germline V gene. Trimming cost V 2 bases and J 9 bases, with 10 bases left between them. This CDR3 region has 12 residues. The chain's CDR3 is CASSLNGRKAFF. The CDR3 DNA follows: TGTGCCAGCAGCTTAAACGGACGTAAAGCTTTCTTT.

The chain has TRBV29-1 and TRBJ1-5, with TRBD1 matching over 7 bases. V shed 4 bases and J 6 bases; nucleotides not matched to a gene: 3. Germline CDR1 SQVTM, CDR2 ANQGSEA. The CDR3 has 12 residues. Written as DNA, the CDR3 is TGCAGCGTTGGACAGGGAGGTCAGCCCCAGCATTTT. Its translation is CSVGQGGQPQHF.

The CDR3 protein is CASSSGGMTATNEKLFF. The DNA for the CDR3 is TGTGCCAGCTCATCAGGAGGGATGACCGCAACTAATGAAAAACTGTTTTTT. V usage is TRBV18 and J usage is TRBJ1-4; D uncertain. Germline CDR1 KGHSH, CDR2 LQKENI. The CDR3 has 17 amino acids. Trimming pared 5 bases from V and 0 bases from J, leaving 16 bases between.

The rearrangement uses TRBV29-1 and TRBJ2-1; 8 nucleotides agree with TRBD1. Germline assignment: CDR1 SQVTM and CDR2 ANQGSEA. V shed 5 bases, J shed 4 bases, and the junction held 4 bases outside the gene matches. The CDR3 loop spans 13 amino acids. The CDR3 loop is CSVIRDRYNEQFF. The CDR3 DNA reads TGCAGCGTTATAAGGGACAGGTACAATGAGCAGTTCTTC.

The sample holds a few counts of this clone. In DNA, the CDR3 is TGTGCCAGCAGCTTAGCTGGGCGGGGGCAGTTCTTC. Translated, it gives CASSLAGRGQFF. The chain links TRBV11-2 to TRBJ2-1; perhaps TRBD2 as D (6 bases). Germline assignment: CDR1 SGHAT and CDR2 FQNNGV. The CDR3 extends over 12 amino acids. Between the trimmed V and J ends, which lost 1 base and 12 bases, there was a span of 10 bases.

V and J are TRBV6-1 and TRBJ2-7; 7 bases are shared with TRBD1. V lost 0 bases and J lost 7; bases outside the gene matches: 9. Germline V lookup: CDR1 MNHNS, CDR2 SASEGT. The CDR3 length is 15 residues. CDR3 amino acids: CASSEAGTANREQYF. The CDR3 DNA follows: TGTGCCAGCAGTGAAGCCGGGACAGCGAATCGTGAGCAGTACTTC.

This chain joins TRBV7-9 and TRBJ2-1, with 11 bases aligning to TRBD1. This CDR3 contains 18 residues. The germline gives CDR1 SEHNR, CDR2 FQNEAQ (reference sequence). The V segment lost 4 bases and the J segment 3 bases; nucleotides outside the gene matches: 11. For the CDR3, the DNA is TGTGCCAGCAGCTCATACCCACAGGGACAGGGGGACTACAATGAGCAGTTCTTC. This gives the protein CASSSYPQGQGDYNEQFF.

The genes are TRBV6-5 and TRBJ1-5, with D perhaps TRBD1 (5 bases). There are 12 residues in the CDR3. The V gene lost 4 bases and the J gene lost 11 bases, with 12 bases spanning the gap. Germline loops: CDR1 MNHEY, CDR2 SVGAGI. CDR3 protein: CASSSRVRAQHF. The CDR3 nucleotides read TGTGCCAGCAGTTCCAGGGTTAGGGCCCAGCATTTT.

The V call is TRBV28, the J call TRBJ2-7; D call uncertain. The CDR3 has 13 amino acids. The germline V gene has CDR1 MDHEN and CDR2 SYDVKM. Trimming stripped 5 bases from V and 3 bases from J, with 11 bases between. The CDR3 DNA sequence: TGTGCCAGCAGTCTAAGCCCGGTCTACGAGCAGTACGTC. Protein sequence: CASSLSPVYEQYV.

This clone showed up just once. J is TRBJ2-5 and V is TRBV7-7, with D tentatively TRBD1 or TRBD2 (6 bases each). With 5 bases removed from V and 2 bases from J, the gap between germline ends came to 9 bases. From germline, CDR1 is SSHAT and CDR2 FNYEAQ (reference sequence). The CDR3 contains 13 residues. The chain's CDR3 is CASSGGGQETQYF. The CDR3 nucleotides are TGTGCCAGCAGCGGAGGGGGTCAAGAGACCCAGTACTTC.

The sample holds a few counts of this clone. The rearrangement links TRBV4-1 to TRBJ2-5; D unclear. The length of the CDR3 is 13 residues. Trimming removed 4 bases at V and 4 bases at J, with 10 bases between. Germline CDR1 and CDR2: MGHRA and YSYEKL. The chain's CDR3 is CASSRWQRETQYF. DNA of the CDR3: TGCGCCAGCAGCCGGTGGCAACGAGAGACCCAGTACTTC.

The chain combines TRBV7-9 with TRBJ2-1, with TRBD2 matching 11 bases. Germline-derived CDR1 and CDR2 are SEHNR and FQNEAQ (reference sequence). V shed 8 bases, J shed 0 bases, and the junction held 12 bases outside the gene matches. This CDR3 is built from 18 residues. The CDR3 DNA is TGTGCCAGCCAAAACCCCCCGGGACTAGCGGACTCCTACAATGAGCAGTTCTTC. It translates to CASQNPPGLADSYNEQFF. Full variable domain (remainder filled in from reference TRBV7-9 and TRBJ2-1): DTGVSQNPRHKITKRGQNVTFRCDPISEHNRLYWYRQTLGQGPEFLTYFQNEAQLEKSRLLSDRFSAERPKGSFSTLEIQRTEQGDSAMYLCASQNPPGLADSYNEQFFGPGTRLTVL.

The J gene is TRBJ2-1, the V gene TRBV9; 14 nucleotides agree with TRBD2. The CDR3 totals 16 residues. The germline V gene has CDR1 SGDLS and CDR2 YYNGEE. The V gene end was trimmed by 5 bases and the J gene end by 6 bases; junction bases not matched to a gene: 7. As DNA, the CDR3 is TGTGCCAGCAGTGAGGGACTAGCGGGAGCTACCAATGAGCAGTTCTTC. Its translation: CASSEGLAGATNEQFF.

The chain combines TRBV18 with TRBJ2-3; 7 bases map to TRBD2. Unmatched junction bases numbered 9, after V lost 0 bases and J lost 0 bases. The CDR3 consists of 18 residues. In germline, CDR1 is KGHSH, CDR2 LQKENI. The CDR3 here is CASSPPKSGGKSTDTQYF. In nucleotides, the CDR3 is TGTGCCAGCTCACCACCAAAGTCCGGGGGGAAGAGCACAGATACGCAGTATTTT. The full variable domain, rest sourced from reference TRBV18 and TRBJ2-3, is NAGVMQNPRHLVRRRGQEARLRCSPMKGHSHVYWYRQLPEEGLKFMVYLQKENIIDESGMPKERFSAEFPKEGPSILRIQQVVRGDSAAYFCASSPPKSGGKSTDTQYFGPGTRLTVL.

The V call is TRBV19, the J call TRBJ2-7; D is uncertain. CDR1 LNHDA and CDR2 SQIVND come from the germline V gene (reference sequence). The CDR3 runs 13 residues. The V and J ends lost 5 bases and 6 bases respectively, with 14 bases between them. This CDR3 is CASSSGIESEQYV. The CDR3 region has the DNA TGTGCCAGTAGTTCAGGAATCGAAAGCGAGCAGTACGTC.

The gene calls are TRBV19 and TRBJ2-4; D gene unclear. CDR1 and CDR2 (germline): LNHDA, SQIVND (reference sequence). The CDR3 sequence is 14 residues long. The germline V and J ends were trimmed by 0 bases and 7 bases, with 10 bases remaining between them. In DNA form, the CDR3 reads TGTGCCAGTAGTATAGAGTCCCGCGGCAACATTCAGTACTTC. This sequence encodes CASSIESRGNIQYF.

The chain combines TRBV7-2 with TRBJ2-3; D not resolved. The CDR3 has 12 residues. Germline CDR1 reads SGHTA; CDR2 reads FQGNSA. The V end was cut by 4 bases, the J end by 0 bases, with 2 bases between. CDR3 coding DNA: TGTGCCAGCAGCTCTAGCACAGATACGCAGTATTTT. Protein: CASSSSTDTQYF.

The rearrangement links TRBV19 to TRBJ1-5; possible D gene TRBD1, 6 bases. The germline gives CDR1 LNHDA, CDR2 SQIVND (reference sequence). The V end was cut by 6 bases, the J end by 0 bases, with 9 bases between. CDR3 length: 14 residues. The CDR3 spells CASRDSYSNQPQHF. The DNA for the CDR3 is TGTGCCAGTAGGGACAGTTATAGCAATCAGCCCCAGCATTTT.